One and the same sample provided the 27 T cell receptor beta chains below, sequenced in a study of cytomegalovirus exposure and HLA in healthy donors. The PCR used 60 Vbeta and 13 Jbeta primers. Produced via immunoSEQ multiplex PCR; TCRdb's table is partial and in-frame only. The data hold 110,000 or so clones, with about four fifths observed a single time. The material sequenced was PBMCs. The receptor set was obtained from a woman aged 18-30 years in good health and CMV-seronegative.

The chain couples TRBV6-1 to TRBJ2-7, with no clear D. Germline V CDR1 and CDR2: MNHNS, SASEGT. The CDR3 has 13 amino acids. V gave up 2 bases and J gave up 2 bases, with 7 bases separating them. CDR3 bases: TGTGCCAGCAGTGAAATACAGACCTACGAGCAGTACTTC. This codes for CASSEIQTYEQYF.

This chain links TRBV7-9 with TRBJ2-1; D is ambiguous. Trimming shortened V by 1 base and J by 8 bases, and 6 bases separated the two germline ends. CDR1 is SEHNR and CDR2 is FQNEAQ in the germline V gene (reference sequence). The CDR3 sequence is 12 residues long. CDR3 sequence (DNA): TGTGCCAGCAGCTTAGTGTCGGATGAGCAGTTCTTC. This codes for CASSLVSDEQFF.

This chain connects TRBV11-2 to TRBJ1-5, with D maybe TRBD1 (6 bases). CDR3 length: 13 residues. CDR1 and CDR2 (germline): SGHAT, FQNNGV. V was trimmed by 0 bases and J by 10 bases, leaving 10 bases between them. The CDR3 nucleotides read TGTGCCAGCAGCTTAGATCTAGGGGGACCCCAGCATTTT. Translation gives CASSLDLGGPQHF.

The J gene is TRBJ2-7, the V gene TRBV6-1; D not resolved. V was pared by 8 bases and J by 1 base, with 12 bases between. The CDR3 runs to 13 residues. Germline V gene data show CDR1 as MNHNS and CDR2 as SASEGT. CDR3 in DNA: TGTGCCAGCGGCCCTGTCCCTTCCTACGAGCAGTACTTC. Translation: CASGPVPSYEQYF.

V and J are TRBV7-9 and TRBJ1-4; D unresolved. Germline values: CDR1 SEHNR, CDR2 FQNEAQ (reference sequence). Trimming cost V 2 bases and J 5 bases, with 12 bases left between them. This CDR3 region has 15 residues. The CDR3 DNA reads as TGTGCCAGCAGCTTATCATCAGGATGGAATGAAAAACTGTTTTTT. It encodes CASSLSSGWNEKLFF.

V is TRBV19 and J is TRBJ2-5; 7 bases match TRBD1. CDR1 and CDR2 (germline): LNHDA, SQIVND (reference sequence). V lost 6 bases, J lost 3 bases, and 10 bases stayed unmatched. This CDR3 is 15 amino acids long. The CDR3, as DNA: TGTGCCAGTAGGGGAATAAGGGACAGAAAAGAGACCCAGTACTTC. Amino acid sequence: CASRGIRDRKETQYF.

V is TRBV19 and J is TRBJ1-2; TRBD1 might be the D (5 bases). Germline V gene lookup returns CDR1 LNHDA and CDR2 SQIVND (reference sequence). V was pared by 3 bases and J by 6 bases, with 11 bases between. The CDR3 totals 13 residues. The CDR3 nucleotides read TGTGCCAGTAGTATGGTGGGGGGGGATGGCTACACCTTC. This gives the protein CASSMVGGDGYTF.

V and J are TRBV5-6 and TRBJ1-2; D call uncertain. Trimming pared 0 bases from V and 2 bases from J, leaving 5 bases between. The CDR3 loop spans 13 amino acids. The germline V gene encodes CDR1 SGHDT and CDR2 YYEEEE. CDR3 sequence reads: CASSLGLNYGYTF. The CDR3 DNA reads TGTGCCAGCAGCTTGGGGCTCAACTATGGCTACACCTTC. Full variable domain (outside the CDR3, taken from reference TRBV5-6 and TRBJ1-2): DAGVTQSPTHLIKTRGQQVTLRCSPKSGHDTVSWYQQALGQGPQFIFQYYEEEERQRGNFPDRFSGHQFPNYSSELNVNALLLGDSALYLCASSLGLNYGYTFGSGTRLTVV.

This clone was observed a few times. The V and J genes are TRBV5-1 and TRBJ1-1, with D maybe TRBD1 (5 bases). The germline CDR1 and CDR2 sequences are SGHRS and YFSETQ. The CDR3 has 14 amino acids. V was pared by 0 bases and J by 4 bases, with 10 bases between. For the CDR3, the DNA is TGCGCCAGCAGCTTGGTTCAGGGTGGCACTGAAGCTTTCTTT. Translated: CASSLVQGGTEAFF.

The rearrangement links TRBV6-1 to TRBJ1-1, with a possible D match to TRBD1 (6 bases). The germline V gene encodes CDR1 MNHNS and CDR2 SASEGT. Trimming left V 6 bases short and J 7 bases short, with 21 bases between. CDR3 length equals 15 residues. Here the CDR3 reads CASSGGEGVWNEAFF. The CDR3 nucleotides are TGTGCCAGCAGCGGTGGGGAGGGGGTGTGGAATGAAGCTTTCTTT.

The chain couples TRBV4-2 to TRBJ1-6; no clear D. Germline CDR1 and CDR2: LGHNA and YNFKEQ. The germline V and J ends were trimmed by 3 bases and 5 bases, with 5 bases remaining between them. The CDR3 spans 13 residues. CDR3 loop: CASSHGDNSPLHF. The CDR3 coding sequence is TGTGCCAGCAGCCACGGAGATAATTCACCCCTCCACTTT.

The chain employs TRBV18 and TRBJ1-1, with D possibly TRBD1 on 5 matching bases. The CDR3 consists of 13 residues. Germline CDR1 reads KGHSH; CDR2 reads LQKENI. Trimming cost V 4 bases and J 3 bases, with 9 bases left between them. The CDR3 region has the DNA TGTGCCAGCTCACGGCGGGGGTACACTGAAGCTTTCTTT. It encodes CASSRRGYTEAFF. Using reference TRBV18 and TRBJ1-1 for the parts outside the CDR3, the full variable domain is NAGVMQNPRHLVRRRGQEARLRCSPMKGHSHVYWYRQLPEEGLKFMVYLQKENIIDESGMPKERFSAEFPKEGPSILRIQQVVRGDSAAYFCASSRRGYTEAFFGQGTRLTVV.

This clone was picked up a small number of times. V usage is TRBV30 and J usage is TRBJ1-1; D unclear. Trimming removed 0 bases at V and 11 bases at J, with 10 bases between. Germline CDR1 is GTSNPN and CDR2 is SVGIG (reference sequence). The length of the CDR3 is 11 residues. The CDR3 DNA is TGTGCCTGGAGTGTGCCATACATCGCTTTCTTT. Its translation is CAWSVPYIAFF.

The chain combines TRBV2 with TRBJ2-5, with 11 bases that match TRBD1. Near its end, the DNA agrees better with TRBJ2-7, so the J call may be wrong. Per the germline V gene, CDR1 is SNHLY and CDR2 is FYNNEI. This CDR3 region has 15 residues. The CDR3 DNA reads TGTGCCAGCAGCCCCGGGACAGGGGGGCCCTACGAGCAGTACTTC. It is translated as CASSPGTGGPYEQYF.

The rearrangement uses TRBV27 and TRBJ1-4; D possibly corresponds to TRBD1 (5 bases). The CDR3 is made up of 14 amino acids. Per germline, CDR1 MNHEY and CDR2 SMNVEV (reference sequence). Trimming shortened V by 3 bases and J by 7 bases, and 12 bases separated the two germline ends. The CDR3, as DNA: TGTGCCAGCAGTTTCGGGCTAGGGGTTGAAAAACTGTTTTTT. This sequence encodes CASSFGLGVEKLFF.

This chain joins TRBV28 and TRBJ1-1, with D perhaps TRBD1 (6 bases). The germline gives CDR1 MDHEN, CDR2 SYDVKM. The CDR3 has 14 amino acids. Trimming removed 6 bases from V and 3 bases from J, with 14 bases in between. CDR3 sequence (DNA): TGTGCCAGCAGCCGGGGGGGGGCCCACACTGAAGCTTTCTTT. Residues: CASSRGGAHTEAFF.

V is TRBV6-4 and J is TRBJ2-3; tentatively, D is TRBD2 (6 bases). Germline CDR1 reads MRHNA; CDR2 reads SNTAGT. Between the trimmed V and J ends, which lost 1 base and 0 bases, there was a span of 8 bases. The CDR3 spans 15 residues. The CDR3 DNA sequence: TGTGCCAGCAGTGACTACGGGACTAGCACAGATACGCAGTATTTT. The encoded protein is CASSDYGTSTDTQYF.

The genes are TRBV5-8 and TRBJ2-5; D might be TRBD2 (6 bases). From germline, CDR1 is SGHTS and CDR2 YDEGEE. The CDR3 spans 14 residues. The V end was cut by 4 bases, the J end by 5 bases, with 15 bases between. CDR3 in DNA: TGTGCCAGCAGCATCCCGGGACTTAGGGAGACCCAGTACTTC. It yields the protein CASSIPGLRETQYF.

The V gene is TRBV5-1, the J gene TRBJ2-5; a weak D match, TRBD1 (6 bases). Germline CDR1 SGHRS, CDR2 YFSETQ. Trimming left V 0 bases short and J 3 bases short, with 6 bases between. This CDR3 comprises 13 residues. The CDR3 coding sequence is TGCGCCAGCAGCTTGGGGACAGAAGAGACCCAGTACTTC. Protein: CASSLGTEETQYF.

This clone was found once. Other DNA variants within this sample encode the same CDR3. The V and J genes are TRBV28 and TRBJ2-7; D possibly corresponds to TRBD2 (6 bases). The V gene's germline CDR1 is MDHEN and CDR2 SYDVKM. This CDR3 is 13 amino acids long. Trimming cost V 2 bases and J 3 bases, with 8 bases left between them. CDR3 residues: CASSLGGSYEQYF. CDR3 bases: TGTGCCAGCAGTTTAGGAGGGAGCTACGAGCAGTACTTC.

The chain links TRBV9 to TRBJ1-5; 10 positions agree with TRBD1. Germline CDR1 reads SGDLS; CDR2 reads YYNGEE. V lost 3 bases and J lost 1; bases outside the gene matches: 7. The length of the CDR3 is 17 residues. The CDR3 region is CASSDDRGLDSNQPQHF. The CDR3 region has the DNA TGTGCCAGCAGCGATGACAGGGGGCTAGACAGCAATCAGCCCCAGCATTTT.

This clone was detected a few times. This chain's CDR3 is CASSPTGKGVDTEAFF. DNA of the CDR3: TGCGCCAGCAGCCCGACAGGTAAGGGCGTCGACACTGAAGCTTTCTTT. J is TRBJ1-1 and V is TRBV4-1; a weak D match, TRBD1 (6 bases). V gave up 4 bases and J gave up 3 bases, with 18 bases separating them. CDR1 and CDR2 from the germline V gene are MGHRA and YSYEKL. This CDR3 has 16 residues.

V and J are TRBV27 and TRBJ2-2, with 11 bases matching TRBD1. The CDR3 has 17 amino acids. Germline V gives CDR1 MNHEY, CDR2 SMNVEV (reference sequence). V shed 6 bases, J shed 5 bases, and the junction held 11 bases outside the gene matches. CDR3 protein: CASRTGTGGVLTGELFF. Written as DNA, the CDR3 is TGTGCCAGCAGGACCGGGACAGGGGGTGTATTAACCGGGGAGCTGTTTTTT.

The chain is built from TRBV28 and TRBJ1-1, with D possibly being TRBD1 (5 bases). V gave up 10 bases and J gave up 4 bases, with 16 bases separating them. Germline V lookup: CDR1 MDHEN, CDR2 SYDVKM. The CDR3 contains 13 residues. The CDR3 is CATAGRLVTEAFF. CDR3 nucleotide sequence: TGTGCCACTGCGGGACGCCTAGTCACTGAAGCTTTCTTT.

The rearrangement links TRBV6-5 to TRBJ2-7, with D unclear. The V gene lost 4 bases and the J gene lost 0 bases, with 7 bases spanning the gap. Germline CDR1 is MNHEY and CDR2 is SVGAGI. There are 13 residues in the CDR3. The CDR3 coding sequence is TGTGCCAGCAGTTTTGCGGACTCCTACGAGCAGTACTTC. Translation gives CASSFADSYEQYF.

As regards this clone: This sample includes further DNA sequences coding for the same CDR3. The chain's CDR3 is CASSEREGTDTQYF. Here the CDR3 DNA reads TGCGCCAGCAGTGAGCGGGAGGGTACAGATACGCAGTATTTT. The chain couples TRBV10-1 to TRBJ2-3, with 8 bases fitting TRBD2. Trimming took 2 bases from V and 3 from J; bases not matched to a gene: 1. Germline V gives CDR1 WNHNN, CDR2 SYGVQD (reference sequence). The CDR3 is made up of 14 amino acids.

This clone was counted once. This sequence joins TRBV12-2 and TRBJ2-7; TRBD2 is the table's D call, not checked against the DNA. TRBV12-2 is reported as a pseudogene. This CDR3 is 17 amino acids long. The chain's CDR3 is CASRLALRGGPSYEQYV. The CDR3 DNA is TGTGCAAGTCGCTTAGCGCTCCGGGGGGGGCCATCCTACGAGCAGTACGTC.